This T cell receptor (beta chain) appears in the sequencing data of a study of blood T cell repertoires in COVID-19 (dated by TCRdb to 2019 to 2021). Background on the whole study: Samples covering the acute and convalescent phases of COVID-19 were provided by collaborators in the United States, Italy and Spain. The prospective study material was composed of cDNA or gDNA derived from T cells, B-cell-depleted T cells, or PBMCs. A freely available public database, intended as a resource for researchers studying the immune response to SARS-CoV-2, is where the repertoires were released. The samples were drawn from the first 160 participants of the ongoing ImmuneRACE study and from more than 1,000 subjects provided by 6 global collaborators. Where available, HLA class I and class II types were taken from metadata supplied by the sample provider and were not determined by assay-based typing. Subjects who had been exposed to COVID-19, were actively infected with it, or had recovered from it provided the deeply sampled blood TCRbeta repertoires that made up the dataset. Nearly every sample came with metadata listing a de-identified subject ID, COVID-19 status, age in years and sex.

The research as a whole found: Clinical and demographic metadata were provided uncurated, with the amount varying by source and participant.

At one collaborating source in Seattle, patients were enrolled during active infection and were followed longitudinally through the course of disease. The collaborating institutions used their own protocols to collect whole blood in K2EDTA tubes. For TCRbeta analysis, collaborator samples were shipped as frozen whole blood, as isolated PBMCs, or as DNA extracted from either sample type. As regards this clone: Its antigen is unknown. One base away there is no much larger clone; base qualities are not given.

The immunoSEQ Assay, a bias-controlled multiplex PCR, was used to amplify TCRbeta CDR3 regions from genomic DNA. The study's own analysis went as follows. Nucleated cell counts per sample were estimated from amplification of reference gene primers within the assay. To quantify the absolute abundance of each unique TCRbeta CDR3 rearrangement, sequence reads were collapsed and filtered. For each sample, productive Simpson clonality was calculated as the square root of Simpson's diversity index over productive rearrangements. TCRdb holds this immuneACCESS table with in-frame rearrangements only. Some clones are missing; in checked studies, unresolved V genes explain under half, and the rest has no known cause. That table gives V, J and clone size, and the DNA gave D and trimming. The sample yields about 430,000 clones; 80% to 90% were counted once. Roughly 0.78% of the sample rests with the top ten.

V is pared back by 0 bases and J by 0 bases, with 10 bases lying between the germline termini. CDR1 SGHRS and CDR2 YFSETQ are derived from the germline V gene. There are 15 amino acids in the CDR3, from cysteine to phenylalanine inclusive. Just the 45-base CDR3 DNA is kept, in frame starting at base 1. The chain couples TRBV5-1 to TRBJ2-7; no D gene is confidently identified. This TCR derives from a man aged 18 to 35 with COVID-19, enrolled during active disease. The source material was peripheral blood. The DNA reads TGCGCCAGCAGCTTGGAAGCTCCTAGCTCCTACGAGCAGTACTTC. Translated, this is CASSLEAPSSYEQYF.